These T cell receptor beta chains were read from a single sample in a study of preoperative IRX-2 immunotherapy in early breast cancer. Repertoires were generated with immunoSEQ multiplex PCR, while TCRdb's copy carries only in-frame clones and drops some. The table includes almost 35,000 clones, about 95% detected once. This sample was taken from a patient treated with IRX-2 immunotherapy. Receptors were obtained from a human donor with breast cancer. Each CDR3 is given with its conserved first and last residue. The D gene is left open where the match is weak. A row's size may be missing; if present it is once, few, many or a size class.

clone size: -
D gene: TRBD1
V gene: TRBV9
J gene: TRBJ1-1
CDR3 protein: CASSPRQGTMNTEAFF
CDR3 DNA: TGTGCCAGCAGCCCCCGACAGGGGACCATGAACACTGAAGCTTTCTTT

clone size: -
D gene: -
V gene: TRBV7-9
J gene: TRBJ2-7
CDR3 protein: CASSHRDSYEQYF
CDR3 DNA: TGTGCCAGCAGCCACAGGGATTCCTACGAGCAGTACTTC

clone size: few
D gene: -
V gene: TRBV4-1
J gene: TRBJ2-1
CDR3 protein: CASSQDWNSYREQFF
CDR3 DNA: TGCGCCAGCAGCCAAGATTGGAACAGCTACCGTGAGCAGTTCTTC

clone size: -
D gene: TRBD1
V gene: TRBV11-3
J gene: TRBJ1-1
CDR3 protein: CASSPGQGVNTEAFF
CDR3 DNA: TGTGCCAGCAGCCCAGGACAGGGGGTGAACACTGAAGCTTTCTTT

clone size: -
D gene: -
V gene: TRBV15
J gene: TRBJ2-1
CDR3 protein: CATSRGKGGNSYNEQFF
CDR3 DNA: TGTGCCACCAGCAGAGGGAAGGGCGGGAACTCCTACAATGAGCAGTTCTTC

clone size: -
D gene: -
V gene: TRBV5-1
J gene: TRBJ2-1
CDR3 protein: CASSLMTSLADEQFF
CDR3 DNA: TGCGCCAGCAGCTTGATGACTAGTCTGGCGGATGAGCAGTTCTTC

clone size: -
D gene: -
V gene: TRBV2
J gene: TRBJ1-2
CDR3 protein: CASSPRAALNAYGYTF
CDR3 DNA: TGTGCCAGCAGCCCGCGGGCGGCCCTTAACGCCTATGGCTACACCTTC

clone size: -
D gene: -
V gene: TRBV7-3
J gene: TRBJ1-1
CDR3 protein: CASSLTRDLDTEAFF
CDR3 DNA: TGTGCCAGCAGCTTAACAAGGGATTTAGACACTGAAGCTTTCTTT

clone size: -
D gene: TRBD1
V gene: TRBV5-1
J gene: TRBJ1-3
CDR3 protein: CASSLSTGGSGNTIYF
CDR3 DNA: TGCGCCAGCAGCCTCTCAACAGGGGGCTCTGGAAACACCATATATTTT

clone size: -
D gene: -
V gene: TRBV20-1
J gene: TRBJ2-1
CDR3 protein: CSAKQGDEQFF
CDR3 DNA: TGCAGTGCTAAACAGGGCGATGAGCAGTTCTTC

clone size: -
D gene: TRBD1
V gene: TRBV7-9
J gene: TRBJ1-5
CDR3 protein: CASSKTGSLNQPQHF
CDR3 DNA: TGTGCCAGCAGCAAGACAGGGTCACTCAATCAGCCCCAGCATTTT

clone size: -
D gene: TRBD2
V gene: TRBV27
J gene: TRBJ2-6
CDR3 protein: CASQAGGIEPGANVLTF
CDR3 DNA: TGTGCCAGCCAAGCCGGGGGGATAGAACCTGGGGCCAACGTCCTGACTTTC

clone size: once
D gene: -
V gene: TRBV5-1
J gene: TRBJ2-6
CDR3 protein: CASSKTGGLLSGANVLTF
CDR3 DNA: TGCGCCAGCAGTAAGACGGGGGGCCTCCTCTCTGGGGCCAACGTCCTGACTTTC

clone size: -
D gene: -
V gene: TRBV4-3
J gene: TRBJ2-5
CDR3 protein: CASSQDQRGRGTQYF
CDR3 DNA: TGCGCCAGCAGCCAAGATCAAAGGGGGCGGGGGACCCAGTACTTC

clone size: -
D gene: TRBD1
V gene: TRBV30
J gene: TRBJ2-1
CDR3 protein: CAVGQEYNEQFF
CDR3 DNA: TGTGCCGTAGGACAGGAATACAATGAGCAGTTCTTC